Sequencing of this T cell receptor (beta chain) was carried out in a study of cytomegalovirus exposure and HLA in healthy donors. Study-level findings and limits: A link between a missense DCLRE1C variant and TCR beta V- and J-gene trimming emerged from a later analysis.

The PCR employed 60 Vbeta primers together with 13 Jbeta primers. TCRdb keeps only in-frame clones here, not all; method: immunoSEQ multiplex PCR. The sample shows about 140,000 clones, roughly 76% of them seen only once. Worth noting for this clone: The antigen is undetermined.

V lost 9 bases and J lost 2, with 9 bases in between. The CDR3 sequence is 12 residues long. Germline V gene sequence: CDR1 WNHNN, CDR2 SYGVQD (reference sequence). Input material: PBMCs. The source of this sequence is a female donor in good health and CMV-seronegative. This chain connects TRBV10-1 to TRBJ2-3; D is undetermined. The CDR3 DNA follows: TGCGCCAGTTCCAGGTTCACAGATACGCAGTATTTT. As protein: CASSRFTDTQYF.